The clone carrying this T cell receptor (beta chain) was observed a few times. What it binds is not known. This entry belongs to a study of T cell repertoires in cytomegalovirus infection. Study-level points and caveats: Carriage of CMV together with the relevant HLA was identifiable through cumulative public TCR beta family frequency. Ex vivo responses were dominated by HLA-C-restricted CMV-specific TCR beta clonotypes.

V lost 4 bases, J lost 4 bases, and 19 bases lay in between. The CDR3 has 16 amino acids. The germline V gene encodes CDR1 SGHNT and CDR2 YYREEE (reference sequence). One entry per CDR3 protein, called by TCRdb with MiXCR from the reads. This sample yields approximately 1,000,000 distinct CDR3 sequences, of which roughly 30% are seen a single time; about an eighth belongs to the top ten. Here the sequenced sample was cultured CD8+ T cells from PBMCs, taken from culture after CMV antigen stimulation. This clonotype was sampled from a human donor in good health (CMV status not recorded). Some clones in this sample may be carry-over from other donors' samples. V and J are TRBV5-4 and TRBJ2-3; unclear D gene. CDR3 nucleotides: TGTGCCAGCAGCCTGAGGAGAGAACGTGGGCCAGATACGCAGTATTTT. Protein: CASSLRRERGPDTQYF.